Listed here is a single TCR beta chain. The germline V gene has CDR1 SGHRS and CDR2 YFSETQ. CDR3 length: 14 amino acids. V trimming: 4 bases; J trimming: 7 bases; junction bases outside the gene matches: 8. This entry comes from a study of blood T cell repertoires in COVID-19. Study-level information: Samples taken during acute and convalescent COVID-19 were collected in the United States, Italy and Spain.

Assay: immunoSEQ multiplex PCR; the TCRdb copy retains only in-frame clones and omits some. The sample carries about 150,000 clones, 75% to 85% recorded once. V usage is TRBV5-1 and J usage is TRBJ2-7; TRBD2 matches at 10 bases. Sequences were obtained from peripheral blood. This sequence originates from a man aged 60 to 75 with acute or convalescent COVID-19. The CDR3: CASSPSGGAQEQYF. The CDR3 DNA reads as TGCGCCAGCAGCCCGAGCGGGGGGGCCCAAGAGCAGTACTTC.